This is a list of T cell receptor beta chains from one sample in a study of T cell responses to AZD1222 COVID-19 vaccine. Clones were sequenced by immunoSEQ multiplex PCR, and TCRdb holds only the in-frame ones, with some missing. The sample records about 130,000 clones, approximately 90% being singletons. Sequenced material: peripheral blood, taken 28 days after the second AZD1222 dose. Source of these receptors: an adult who received the AZD1222 COVID-19 vaccine. Each CDR3 is given with its conserved first and last residue. The D gene is left open where the match is weak. Some rows mark clone size as missing; the rest say once, few, many or name a class of expanded clone.

j_gene: TRBJ2-7; d_gene: TRBD2; v_gene: TRBV4-3; abundance: once; CDR3nt: TGCGCCAGCAGCCGCCAAATAGCGGGGGACTACGAGCAGTACTTC; CDR3aa: CASSRQIAGDYEQYF
j_gene: TRBJ2-7; d_gene: TRBD2; v_gene: TRBV5-5; abundance: .; CDR3nt: TGTGCCAGCAGCCCCGGACTAGCCCGCGAGCAGTACTTC; CDR3aa: CASSPGLAREQYF
j_gene: TRBJ1-1; d_gene: .; v_gene: TRBV2; abundance: .; CDR3nt: TGTGCCAGCAGTGCCGGGCCCCCGGGGGACACTGAAGCTTTCTTT; CDR3aa: CASSAGPPGDTEAFF
j_gene: TRBJ2-7; d_gene: .; v_gene: TRBV11-1; abundance: .; CDR3nt: TGTGCCAGCACCCGCAGCGGAGTGGGGGCCTACGAGCAGTACTTC; CDR3aa: CASTRSGVGAYEQYF
j_gene: TRBJ1-3; d_gene: .; v_gene: TRBV5-1; abundance: .; CDR3nt: TGCGCCAGCAGGGATGGCGACGGAAACACCATATATTTT; CDR3aa: CASRDGDGNTIYF
j_gene: TRBJ2-5; d_gene: .; v_gene: TRBV5-1; abundance: .; CDR3nt: TGCGCCAGCAGGGCCATGGGGAGCGAGACCCAGTACTTC; CDR3aa: CASRAMGSETQYF
j_gene: TRBJ1-4; d_gene: TRBD1; v_gene: TRBV10-3; abundance: .; CDR3nt: TGTGCCATTGGACAGGGGAATGAAAAACTGTTTTTT; CDR3aa: CAIGQGNEKLFF
j_gene: TRBJ1-5; d_gene: .; v_gene: TRBV18; abundance: .; CDR3nt: TGTGCCAGCTCACCGGGGGAGGATCAGCCCCAGCATTTT; CDR3aa: CASSPGEDQPQHF
j_gene: TRBJ1-5; d_gene: .; v_gene: TRBV6-6; abundance: once; CDR3nt: TGTGCCAGCAGTTACTTAGCCTATAGCAATCAGCCCCAGCATTTT; CDR3aa: CASSYLAYSNQPQHF
j_gene: TRBJ1-1; d_gene: .; v_gene: TRBV18; abundance: .; CDR3nt: TGTGCCAGCTCACAACTATCAACAGGGACCACTGAAGCTTTCTTT; CDR3aa: CASSQLSTGTTEAFF
j_gene: TRBJ2-1; d_gene: TRBD2; v_gene: TRBV5-5; abundance: .; CDR3nt: TGTGCCAGCAGCTTGGTTAGCGGGAGGGCAAGCAATGAGCAGTTCTTC; CDR3aa: CASSLVSGRASNEQFF
j_gene: TRBJ2-7; d_gene: TRBD1; v_gene: TRBV12-5; abundance: .; CDR3nt: TGTGCTAGTGGTCGCGCAACAGGGGCAGGGGAGCAGTACTTC; CDR3aa: CASGRATGAGEQYF
j_gene: TRBJ1-5; d_gene: TRBD1; v_gene: TRBV4-1; abundance: .; CDR3nt: TGCGCCAGCAGCCAAGGGACAGGGCATGGGGGCAATCAGCCCCAGCATTTT; CDR3aa: CASSQGTGHGGNQPQHF
j_gene: TRBJ1-5; d_gene: .; v_gene: TRBV7-2; abundance: .; CDR3nt: TGTGCCAGCAGCTATTCAGGGAAGGCGGCTCAGCCCCAGCATTTT; CDR3aa: CASSYSGKAAQPQHF
j_gene: TRBJ2-3; d_gene: TRBD2; v_gene: TRBV27; abundance: once; CDR3nt: TGTGCCAGCAGTCAACGACTAGCGGGGGGGCATGATACGCAGTATTTT; CDR3aa: CASSQRLAGGHDTQYF
j_gene: TRBJ1-4; d_gene: TRBD1; v_gene: TRBV5-1; abundance: once; CDR3nt: TGCGCCAGCAGCCAACAGGGGATCGGTGAAAAACTGTTTTTT; CDR3aa: CASSQQGIGEKLFF
j_gene: TRBJ2-7; d_gene: .; v_gene: TRBV10-3; abundance: .; CDR3nt: TGTGCCATCAGCCGGGACGGGTACTACGAGCAGTACTTC; CDR3aa: CAISRDGYYEQYF
j_gene: TRBJ1-5; d_gene: .; v_gene: TRBV15; abundance: .; CDR3nt: TGTGCCACCAGCAGGGAGGGCGGTGGCAATCAGCCCCAGCATTTT; CDR3aa: CATSREGGGNQPQHF
j_gene: TRBJ1-2; d_gene: TRBD1; v_gene: TRBV4-3; abundance: .; CDR3nt: TGCGCCAGCAGCCAAGATGACAGGGGCGCCTATGGCTACACCTTC; CDR3aa: CASSQDDRGAYGYTF
j_gene: TRBJ1-3; d_gene: .; v_gene: TRBV7-8; abundance: few; CDR3nt: TGTGCCAGCAGCTTTGGGTCGGGGGAAGGTGGAAACACCATATATTTT; CDR3aa: CASSFGSGEGGNTIYF
j_gene: TRBJ2-7; d_gene: TRBD2; v_gene: TRBV7-6; abundance: few; CDR3nt: TGTGCCAGCAGCTTAGCTGGGTTGTTAGCGGGACGGCATCAGTACGAGCAGTACTTC; CDR3aa: CASSLAGLLAGRHQYEQYF
j_gene: TRBJ1-2; d_gene: .; v_gene: TRBV6-5; abundance: .; CDR3nt: TGTGCCAGCAGTCCGGAGGGTGTGAACTATGGCTACACCTTC; CDR3aa: CASSPEGVNYGYTF
j_gene: TRBJ2-6; d_gene: .; v_gene: TRBV19; abundance: .; CDR3nt: TGTGCCAGTAGACTAATGGCTGGGGCCAACGTCCTGACTTTC; CDR3aa: CASRLMAGANVLTF
j_gene: TRBJ1-1; d_gene: .; v_gene: TRBV6-5; abundance: .; CDR3nt: TGTGCCAGCAGTTACGGGACGAACACTGAAGCTTTCTTT; CDR3aa: CASSYGTNTEAFF
j_gene: TRBJ2-1; d_gene: .; v_gene: TRBV9; abundance: .; CDR3nt: TGTGCCAGCAGCGTGTCGGTACCCCACAATGAGCAGTTCTTC; CDR3aa: CASSVSVPHNEQFF
j_gene: TRBJ1-1; d_gene: .; v_gene: TRBV5-1; abundance: once; CDR3nt: TGCGCCAGCACTCTCCTGGAGGGGGAGAACACTGAAGCTTTCTTT; CDR3aa: CASTLLEGENTEAFF
j_gene: TRBJ2-7; d_gene: .; v_gene: TRBV7-9; abundance: .; CDR3nt: TGTGCCAGCAGCCGGCGGGATTACGAGCAGTACTTC; CDR3aa: CASSRRDYEQYF
j_gene: TRBJ1-2; d_gene: .; v_gene: TRBV6-5; abundance: few; CDR3nt: TGTGCCAGCAGTTACATAGGAGGCCCATTTGGCTACACCTTC; CDR3aa: CASSYIGGPFGYTF
j_gene: TRBJ2-7; d_gene: TRBD1; v_gene: TRBV11-2; abundance: .; CDR3nt: TGTGCCAGCAGCCGACCAGGACAGGGGCGGAACGAGCAGTACTTC; CDR3aa: CASSRPGQGRNEQYF
j_gene: TRBJ1-1; d_gene: .; v_gene: TRBV5-1; abundance: once; CDR3nt: TGCGCCAGCAGCTTGGGTTATCAGGGCACTGAAGCTTTCTTT; CDR3aa: CASSLGYQGTEAFF
j_gene: TRBJ1-1; d_gene: .; v_gene: TRBV11-1; abundance: .; CDR3nt: TGTGCCAGCAGCTCCGATATAGGGTACGGGAACACTGAAGCTTTCTTT; CDR3aa: CASSSDIGYGNTEAFF